There are many counts of the clone carrying this TCR beta chain. Its antigen is unidentified. In germline, CDR1 is SGHTA, CDR2 FQGNSA. The CDR3 sequence is 15 residues long. Germline trimming cut 6 bases from V and 8 bases from J; bases unmatched to any gene: 10. These data come from a study of T cells after yellow fever vaccination. Looking at the study overall: SMART-Seq v4 Ultra Low Input prepared libraries from low-cell fractions. Whole-study results and caveats: Though it reached lower strength, the secondary response hit its peak faster, day 5 versus 15. Post-booster repertoires contained most primary-vaccination clones again (around 97% CD4, about 90% CD8).

Using its own MiXCR run on the 5' RACE reads, TCRdb lists one record per CDR3 protein. The repertoire holds about 74,000 distinct CDR3 sequences, with approximately 6.9% as singletons. This receptor was identified in a man aged 18-30 years who received the YFV17D yellow fever vaccine. The specimen was CD8+ T cells sorted from PBMCs, collected 5 days after the first yellow fever vaccination. The V and J genes are TRBV7-2 and TRBJ2-1; 10 bases align to TRBD2. The CDR3 reads CASRVLAGLGDEQFF. The CDR3 DNA sequence: TGTGCCAGCAGAGTACTAGCGGGGTTAGGGGATGAGCAGTTCTTC.